This TCR beta chain derives from a study of blood T cell repertoires in COVID-19. Study-level background: Samples of COVID-19 (acute and convalescent) were obtained from the United States, Italy and Spain. Sample material is recorded as cDNA or gDNA derived from T cells, B-cell-depleted T cells, or PBMCs.

The CDR3 contains 19 residues. The germline V gene has CDR1 SEHNR and CDR2 FQNEAQ (reference sequence). J was trimmed by 5 bases and V by 4 bases; bases with no gene match: 13. As processed by the authors: Amplification of reference gene primers was used by the study to estimate nucleated cell counts. Measured with immunoSEQ multiplex PCR; TCRdb has only the in-frame clones, and not every one. V and J calls and clone size are given by that table; D and trimming were obtained from the DNA. The data contain 110,000 or so clones, around four fifths of them singletons. Input material: peripheral blood. The V and J genes are TRBV7-9 and TRBJ2-5; TRBD2 agrees at 16 bases. This clonotype was sampled from a human donor in a cohort sampled during active COVID-19. CDR3: CASSSGTSGGAFYLETQYF. CDR3 bases: TGTGCCAGCAGCTCCGGGACTAGCGGGGGGGCCTTTTATCTCGAGACCCAGTACTTC.